This T cell receptor beta chain was documented in a study of Graves' ophthalmopathy and Graves' hyperthyroidism. General study results and limits: The authors also found most expanded thyroid clonotypes above 0.001 frequency in blood. Ophthalmopathy and stable hyperthyroidism were discriminated by a 13-signature model, with about 90% sensitivity and 65% to 83% specificity. The study's model predicted ophthalmopathy progression at 70.59% sensitivity and 72% to 85% specificity.

V lost 2 bases, J lost 0 bases, and 7 bases lay in between. The CDR3 has 14 residues. Remarks on this clonotype: Antigen specificity is unknown.

From RNA, the CDR3 regions of TCR beta chains were amplified and sequenced. Investigators did first-round RT-PCR with HTBI primers, then second-round multiplex PCR. One entry per CDR3 protein results from TCRdb running MiXCR on the multiplex PCR reads. The table records approximately 160,000 distinct CDR3 sequences, around 39% of them present only once. Sequenced material: peripheral blood. This TCR came from a young man with Graves' ophthalmopathy. This rearrangement joins TRBV12-3 or TRBV12-4 to TRBJ1-1; possibly TRBD1 for D (5 bases). The CDR3 DNA follows: TGTGCCAGCAGTTTAACGACAGTGAACACTGAAGCTTTCTTT. It yields the protein CASSLTTVNTEAFF.